This section outlines one T cell receptor beta chain sequence together with its context. Its antigen is unidentified. These data belong to a study of cytotoxic CD8 clonotypes in ibrutinib-treated CLL. General study results and limits: Public clonotypes, found uncommonly, either contracted or stayed stable on treatment. In comparison with age-matched healthy donors, baseline clonality was higher and tracked circulating CD8+ T-cell counts.

Clones were read by immunoSEQ multiplex PCR, and TCRdb kept only the in-frame ones, dropping some. Of 150,000 to 250,000 clones listed, 72% are singletons. V lost 1 base and J lost 5, with 6 bases in between. This CDR3 contains 13 residues. CDR1 is SEHNR and CDR2 is FQNEAQ in the germline V gene (reference sequence). For TCR beta libraries, roughly 1.9 micrograms of genomic DNA were obtained from cryopreserved PBMCs. Sequenced material: PBMCs, taken after 24 months of ibrutinib treatment. The TCR was taken from a human donor with chronic lymphocytic leukemia. The chain carries TRBV7-9 and TRBJ2-4; D unclear. CDR3 coding DNA: TGTGCCAGCAGCTTAGAACAGCAAAACATTCAGTACTTC. This encodes CASSLEQQNIQYF.